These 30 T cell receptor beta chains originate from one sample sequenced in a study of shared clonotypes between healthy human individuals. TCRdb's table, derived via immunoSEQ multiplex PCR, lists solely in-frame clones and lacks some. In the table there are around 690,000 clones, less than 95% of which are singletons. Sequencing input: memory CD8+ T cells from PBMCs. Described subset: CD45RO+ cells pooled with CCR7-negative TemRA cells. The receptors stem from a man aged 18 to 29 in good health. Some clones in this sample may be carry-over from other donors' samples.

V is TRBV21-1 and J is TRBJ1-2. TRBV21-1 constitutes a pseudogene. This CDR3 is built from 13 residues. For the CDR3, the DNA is TGTGCCAGCAGCGGGGGGAATCCCTATGGCTACACCTTC. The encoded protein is CASSGGNPYGYTF.

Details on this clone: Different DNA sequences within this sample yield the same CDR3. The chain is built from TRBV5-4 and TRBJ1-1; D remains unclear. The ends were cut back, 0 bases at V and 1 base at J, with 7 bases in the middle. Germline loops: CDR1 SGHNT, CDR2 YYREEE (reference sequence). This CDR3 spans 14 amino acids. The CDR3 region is CASSLGGANTEAFF. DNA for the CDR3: TGTGCCAGCAGCTTGGGCGGCGCGAACACTGAAGCTTTCTTT.

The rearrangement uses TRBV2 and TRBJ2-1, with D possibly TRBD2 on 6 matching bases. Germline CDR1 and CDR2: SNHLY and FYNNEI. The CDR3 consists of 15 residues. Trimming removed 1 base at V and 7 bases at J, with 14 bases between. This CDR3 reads CASSEEVSGGNEQFF. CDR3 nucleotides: TGTGCCAGCAGTGAAGAGGTTAGCGGCGGAAATGAGCAGTTCTTC.

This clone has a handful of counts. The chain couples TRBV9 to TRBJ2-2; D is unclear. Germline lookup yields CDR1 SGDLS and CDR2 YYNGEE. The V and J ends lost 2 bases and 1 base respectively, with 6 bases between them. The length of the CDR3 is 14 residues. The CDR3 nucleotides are TGTGCCAGCAGCGTTTGGGAGAACACCGGGGAGCTGTTTTTT. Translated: CASSVWENTGELFF. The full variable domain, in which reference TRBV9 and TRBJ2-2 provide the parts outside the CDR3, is DSGVTQTPKHLITATGQRVTLRCSPRSGDLSVYWYQQSLDQGLQFLIQYYNGEERAKGNILERFSAQQFPDLHSELNLSSLELGDSALYFCASSVWENTGELFFGEGSRLTVL.

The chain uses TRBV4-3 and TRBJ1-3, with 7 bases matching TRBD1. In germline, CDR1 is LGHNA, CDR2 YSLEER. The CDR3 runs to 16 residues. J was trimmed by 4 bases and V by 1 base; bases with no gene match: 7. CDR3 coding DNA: TGCGCCAGCAGCCAAGTCGAGGGGGCGCCCGGAAACACCATATATTTT. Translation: CASSQVEGAPGNTIYF.

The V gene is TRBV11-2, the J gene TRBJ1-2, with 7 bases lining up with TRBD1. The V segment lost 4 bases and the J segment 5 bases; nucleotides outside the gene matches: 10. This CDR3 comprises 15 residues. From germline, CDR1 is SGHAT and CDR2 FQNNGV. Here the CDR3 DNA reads TGTGCCAGCAGCTCAGGGGGAGGCTCTAGATATGGCTACACCTTC. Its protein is CASSSGGGSRYGYTF.

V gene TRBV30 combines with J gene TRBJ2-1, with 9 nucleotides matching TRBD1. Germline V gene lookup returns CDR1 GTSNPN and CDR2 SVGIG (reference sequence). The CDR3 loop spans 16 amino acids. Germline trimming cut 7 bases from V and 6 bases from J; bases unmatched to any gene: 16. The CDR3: CASKAMGQGSFNEQFF. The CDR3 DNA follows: TGTGCCTCGAAGGCTATGGGACAGGGTTCATTCAATGAGCAGTTCTTC.

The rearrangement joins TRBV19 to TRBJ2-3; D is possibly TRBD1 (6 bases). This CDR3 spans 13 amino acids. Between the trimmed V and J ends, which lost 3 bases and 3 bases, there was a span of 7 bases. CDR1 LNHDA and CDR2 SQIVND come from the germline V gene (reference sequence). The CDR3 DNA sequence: TGTGCCAGTAGTATTACAGGGACAGATACGCAGTATTTT. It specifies CASSITGTDTQYF.

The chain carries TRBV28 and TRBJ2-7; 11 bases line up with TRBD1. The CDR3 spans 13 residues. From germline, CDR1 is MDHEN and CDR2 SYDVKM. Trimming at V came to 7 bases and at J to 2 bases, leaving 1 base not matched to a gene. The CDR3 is CASKGQGAYEQYF. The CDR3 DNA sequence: TGTGCCAGCAAGGGACAGGGGGCCTACGAGCAGTACTTC.

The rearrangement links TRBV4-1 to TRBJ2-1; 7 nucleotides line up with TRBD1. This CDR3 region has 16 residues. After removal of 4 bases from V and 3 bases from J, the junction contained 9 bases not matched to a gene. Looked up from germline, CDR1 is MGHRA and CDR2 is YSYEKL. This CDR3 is CASSPTGTAFYNEQFF. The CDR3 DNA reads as TGCGCCAGCAGCCCGACCGGGACAGCCTTCTACAATGAGCAGTTCTTC.

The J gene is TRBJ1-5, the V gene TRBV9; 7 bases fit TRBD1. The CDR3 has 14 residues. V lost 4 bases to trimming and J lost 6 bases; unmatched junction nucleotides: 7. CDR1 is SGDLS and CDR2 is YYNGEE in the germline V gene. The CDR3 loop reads CASSKQGLAQPQHF. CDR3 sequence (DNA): TGTGCCAGCAGCAAACAGGGGTTGGCTCAGCCCCAGCATTTT.

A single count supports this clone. As DNA, the CDR3 is TGTGCCAGCAGCGTCGGGGGGTACTATGGCTACACCTTC. Protein product: CASSVGGYYGYTF. This chain uses TRBV5-6 with TRBJ1-2; D possibly corresponds to TRBD1 (5 bases). This CDR3 region has 13 residues. CDR1 is SGHDT and CDR2 is YYEEEE in the germline V gene. V was pared by 4 bases and J by 3 bases, with 10 bases between. The variable domain in full, completed from reference TRBV5-6 and TRBJ1-2, reads DAGVTQSPTHLIKTRGQQVTLRCSPKSGHDTVSWYQQALGQGPQFIFQYYEEEERQRGNFPDRFSGHQFPNYSSELNVNALLLGDSALYLCASSVGGYYGYTFGSGTRLTVV.

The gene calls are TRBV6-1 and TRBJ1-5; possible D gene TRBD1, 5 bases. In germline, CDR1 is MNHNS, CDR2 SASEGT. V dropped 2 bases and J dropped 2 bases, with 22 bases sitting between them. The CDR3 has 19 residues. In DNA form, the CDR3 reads TGTGCCAGCAGTGAATACCTAATCTCTTACAAACAGGGCAATCAGCCCCAGCATTTT. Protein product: CASSEYLISYKQGNQPQHF.

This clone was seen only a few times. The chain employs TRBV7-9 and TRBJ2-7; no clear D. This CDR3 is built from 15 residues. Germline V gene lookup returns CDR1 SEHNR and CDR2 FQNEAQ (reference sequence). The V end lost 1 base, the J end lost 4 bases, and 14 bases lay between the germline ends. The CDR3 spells CASSLVSQGWYEQYF. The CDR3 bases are TGTGCCAGCAGCTTAGTTAGTCAAGGATGGTACGAGCAGTACTTC.

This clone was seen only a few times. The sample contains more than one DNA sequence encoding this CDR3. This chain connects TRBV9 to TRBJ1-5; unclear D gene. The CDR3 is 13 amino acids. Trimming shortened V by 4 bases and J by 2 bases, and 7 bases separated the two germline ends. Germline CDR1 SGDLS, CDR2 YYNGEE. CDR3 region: CASSPGGNQPQHF. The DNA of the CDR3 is TGTGCCAGCAGCCCGGGCGGCAATCAGCCCCAGCATTTT. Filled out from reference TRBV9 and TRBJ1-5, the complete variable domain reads DSGVTQTPKHLITATGQRVTLRCSPRSGDLSVYWYQQSLDQGLQFLIQYYNGEERAKGNILERFSAQQFPDLHSELNLSSLELGDSALYFCASSPGGNQPQHFGDGTRLSIL.

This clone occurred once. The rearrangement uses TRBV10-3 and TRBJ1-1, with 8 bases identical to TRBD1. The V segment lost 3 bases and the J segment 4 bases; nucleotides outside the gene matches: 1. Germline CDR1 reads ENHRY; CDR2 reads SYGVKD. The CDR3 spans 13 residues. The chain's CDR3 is CAISDTGGTEAFF. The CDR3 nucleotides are TGTGCCATCAGTGACACAGGGGGCACTGAAGCTTTCTTT.

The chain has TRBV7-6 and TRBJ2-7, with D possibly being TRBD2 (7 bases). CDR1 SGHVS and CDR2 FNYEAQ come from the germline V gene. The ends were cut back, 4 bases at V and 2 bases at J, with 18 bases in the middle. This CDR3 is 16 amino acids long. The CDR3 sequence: CASSSFAGARAYEQYF. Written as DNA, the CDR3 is TGTGCCAGCAGCTCGTTCGCGGGGGCGAGGGCCTACGAGCAGTACTTC.

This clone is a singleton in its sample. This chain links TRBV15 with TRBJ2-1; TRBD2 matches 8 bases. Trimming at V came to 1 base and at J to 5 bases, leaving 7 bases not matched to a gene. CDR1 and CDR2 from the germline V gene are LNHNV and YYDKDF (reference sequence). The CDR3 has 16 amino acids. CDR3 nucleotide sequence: TGTGCCACCAGCAGAGGAACGGCGGGAGGAAACAATGAGCAGTTCTTC. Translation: CATSRGTAGGNNEQFF.

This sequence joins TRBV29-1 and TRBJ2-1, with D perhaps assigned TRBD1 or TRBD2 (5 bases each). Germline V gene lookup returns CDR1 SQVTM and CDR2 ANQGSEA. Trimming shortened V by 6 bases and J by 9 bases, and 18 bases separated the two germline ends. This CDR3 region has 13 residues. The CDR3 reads CSVGPGAGGEQFF. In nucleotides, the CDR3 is TGCAGCGTGGGACCGGGCGCAGGCGGTGAGCAGTTCTTC.

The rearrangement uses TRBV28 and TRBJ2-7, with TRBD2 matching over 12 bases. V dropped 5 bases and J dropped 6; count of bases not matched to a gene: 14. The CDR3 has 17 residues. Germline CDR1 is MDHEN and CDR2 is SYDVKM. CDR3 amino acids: CASSPRTSGIGRREQYF. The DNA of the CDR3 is TGTGCCAGCAGTCCACGGACTAGCGGGATAGGACGTCGCGAGCAGTACTTC.

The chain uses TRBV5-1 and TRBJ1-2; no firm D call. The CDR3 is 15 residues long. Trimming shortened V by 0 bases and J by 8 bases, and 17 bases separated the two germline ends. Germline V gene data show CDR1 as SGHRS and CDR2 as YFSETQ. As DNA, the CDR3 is TGCGCCAGCAGCTTGGGTGACACGTTCCTAGAGGGCTACACCTTC. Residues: CASSLGDTFLEGYTF. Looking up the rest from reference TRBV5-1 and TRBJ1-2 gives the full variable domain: KAGVTQTPRYLIKTRGQQVTLSCSPISGHRSVSWYQQTPGQGLQFLFEYFSETQRNKGNFPGRFSGRQFSNSRSEMNVSTLELGDSALYLCASSLGDTFLEGYTFGSGTRLTVV.

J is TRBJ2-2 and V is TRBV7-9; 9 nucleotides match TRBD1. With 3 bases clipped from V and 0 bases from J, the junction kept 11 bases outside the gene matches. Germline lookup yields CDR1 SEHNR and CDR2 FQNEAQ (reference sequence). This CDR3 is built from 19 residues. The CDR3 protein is CASSFKSGTGLSNTGELFF. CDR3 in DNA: TGTGCCAGCAGCTTCAAATCCGGGACAGGGCTATCGAACACCGGGGAGCTGTTTTTT.

The CDR3 loop reads CASSLVTWTSGTLASYNEQFF. For the CDR3, the DNA is TGTGCCAGCAGTTTAGTAACTTGGACTAGCGGGACCCTCGCCTCCTACAATGAGCAGTTCTTC. The V and J genes are TRBV27 and TRBJ2-1; 12 bases agree with TRBD2. Germline V gene sequence: CDR1 MNHEY, CDR2 SMNVEV (reference sequence). The CDR3 contains 21 residues. With 2 bases clipped from V and 0 bases from J, the junction kept 14 bases outside the gene matches.

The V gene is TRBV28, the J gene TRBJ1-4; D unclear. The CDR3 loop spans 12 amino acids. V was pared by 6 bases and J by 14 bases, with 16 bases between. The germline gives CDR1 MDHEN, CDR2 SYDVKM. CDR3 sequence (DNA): TGTGCCAGCAGCAGCCCAAACCTGGGCCTGTTTTTT. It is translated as CASSSPNLGLFF. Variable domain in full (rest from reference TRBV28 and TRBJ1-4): DVKVTQSSRYLVKRTGEKVFLECVQDMDHENMFWYRQDPGLGLRLIYFSYDVKMKEKGDIPEGYSVSREKKERFSLILESASTNQTSMYLCASSSPNLGLFFGSGTQLSVL.

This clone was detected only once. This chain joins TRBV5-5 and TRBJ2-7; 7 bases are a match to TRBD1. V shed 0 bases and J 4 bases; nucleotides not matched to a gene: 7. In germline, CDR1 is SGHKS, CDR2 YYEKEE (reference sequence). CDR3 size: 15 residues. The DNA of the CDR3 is TGTGCCAGCAGCTTGGAAGCAGGGGGTGTGTACGAGCAGTACTTC. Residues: CASSLEAGGVYEQYF. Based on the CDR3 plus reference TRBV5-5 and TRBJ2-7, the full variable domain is DAGVTQSPTHLIKTRGQQVTLRCSPISGHKSVSWYQQVLGQGPQFIFQYYEKEERGRGNFPDRFSARQFPNYSSELNVNALLLGDSALYLCASSLEAGGVYEQYFGPGTRLTVT.

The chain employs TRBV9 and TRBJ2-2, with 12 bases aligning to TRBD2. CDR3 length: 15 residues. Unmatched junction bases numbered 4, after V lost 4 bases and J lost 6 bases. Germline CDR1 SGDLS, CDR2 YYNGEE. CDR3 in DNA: TGTGCCAGCAGCCCCTGGACTAGCGGGGCCGGGGAGCTGTTTTTT. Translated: CASSPWTSGAGELFF.

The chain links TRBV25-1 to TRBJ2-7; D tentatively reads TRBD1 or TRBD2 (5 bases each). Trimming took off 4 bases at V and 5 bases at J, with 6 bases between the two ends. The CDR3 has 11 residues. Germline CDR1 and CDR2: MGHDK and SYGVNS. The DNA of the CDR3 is TGTGCCAGCAGTGGAGGGGACGAGCAGTACTTC. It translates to CASSGGDEQYF.

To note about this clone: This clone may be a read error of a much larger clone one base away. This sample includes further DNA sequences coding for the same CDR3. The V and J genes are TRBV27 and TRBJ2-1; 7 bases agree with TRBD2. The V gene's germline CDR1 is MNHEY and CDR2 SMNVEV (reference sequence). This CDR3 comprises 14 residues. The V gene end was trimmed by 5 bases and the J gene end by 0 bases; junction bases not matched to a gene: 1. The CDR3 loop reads CASSPGGSYNEQFF. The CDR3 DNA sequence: TGTGCCAGCAGTCCGGGGGGCTCCTACAATGAGCAGTTCTTC.

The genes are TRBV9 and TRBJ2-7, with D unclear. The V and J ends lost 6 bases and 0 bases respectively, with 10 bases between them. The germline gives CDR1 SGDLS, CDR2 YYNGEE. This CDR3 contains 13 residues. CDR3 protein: CASNDGSSYEQYF. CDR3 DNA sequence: TGTGCCAGCAACGACGGAAGCTCCTACGAGCAGTACTTC.

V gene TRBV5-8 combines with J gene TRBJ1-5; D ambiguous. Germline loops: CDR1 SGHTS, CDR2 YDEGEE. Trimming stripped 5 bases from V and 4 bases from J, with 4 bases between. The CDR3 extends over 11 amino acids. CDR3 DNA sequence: TGTGCCAGCAGGTTTAATCAGCCCCAGCATTTT. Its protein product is CASRFNQPQHF.